This TCR beta chain was profiled in a study of T cell changes during pregnancy in multiple sclerosis. Germline CDR1 MRHNA, CDR2 SNTAGT. This CDR3 region has 15 residues. Losses at the gene ends were 0 bases for V and 9 bases for J; bases not matched to a gene: 5. Assay used: immunoSEQ multiplex PCR; TCRdb lists only in-frame clones, some missing. This table holds some 69,000 clones, less than 95% found once. This clone was found once. The chain joins TRBV6-4 to TRBJ2-1, with 10 bases fitting TRBD2. The clonotype originates from a female donor in good health, enrolled as a control in a pregnancy study. This specimen was peripheral blood, taken in the second trimester of pregnancy. The CDR3 DNA sequence: TGTGCCAGCAGTGACTCGTCTAGCGGGGGTTCTGAGCAGTTCTTC. Translation gives CASSDSSSGGSEQFF.